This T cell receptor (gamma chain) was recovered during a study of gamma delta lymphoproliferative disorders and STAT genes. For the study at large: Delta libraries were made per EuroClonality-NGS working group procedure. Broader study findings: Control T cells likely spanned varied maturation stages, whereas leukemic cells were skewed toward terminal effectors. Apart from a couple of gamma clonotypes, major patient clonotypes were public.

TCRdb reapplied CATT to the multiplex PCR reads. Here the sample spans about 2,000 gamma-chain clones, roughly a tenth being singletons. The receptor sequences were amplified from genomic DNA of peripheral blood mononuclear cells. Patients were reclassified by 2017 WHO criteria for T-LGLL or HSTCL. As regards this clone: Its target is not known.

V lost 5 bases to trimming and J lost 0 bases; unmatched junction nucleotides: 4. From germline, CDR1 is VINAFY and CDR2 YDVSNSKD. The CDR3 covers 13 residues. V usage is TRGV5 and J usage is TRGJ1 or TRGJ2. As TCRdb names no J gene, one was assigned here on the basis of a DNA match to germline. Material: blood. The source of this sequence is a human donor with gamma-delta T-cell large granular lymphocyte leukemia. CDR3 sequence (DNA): TGTGCCACCTGGGGGTTGAATTATTATAAGAAACTCTTT. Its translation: CATWGLNYYKKLF.